Presented here are 8 T cell receptor beta chains from one specimen sequenced in a study of blood T cell repertoires in COVID-19. Clones were sequenced by immunoSEQ multiplex PCR, and TCRdb holds only the in-frame ones, with some missing. Here the sample spans about 230,000 clones, 70% to 90% being singletons. The specimen was peripheral blood. The source is a woman under 30 who had recovered from COVID-19.

The chain recombines TRBV9 with TRBJ2-1; maybe TRBD2 (7 bases). Germline CDR1 and CDR2: SGDLS and YYNGEE. The CDR3 has 17 residues. V gave up 2 bases and J gave up 7 bases, with 22 bases separating them. The CDR3 spells CASSVRGSGTLVNEQFF. The DNA of the CDR3 is TGTGCCAGCAGCGTTAGGGGGAGCGGGACGTTGGTTAATGAGCAGTTCTTC.

V gene TRBV4-1 combines with J gene TRBJ2-1, with 12 bases that match TRBD2. With 4 bases clipped from V and 7 bases from J, the junction kept 11 bases outside the gene matches. The germline CDR1 and CDR2 sequences are MGHRA and YSYEKL. The CDR3 consists of 17 residues. CDR3 residues: CASSRILTSGSGNEQFF. DNA for the CDR3: TGCGCCAGCAGCCGGATCCTGACTAGCGGGAGTGGAAATGAGCAGTTCTTC.

The V gene is TRBV28, the J gene TRBJ1-2; tentative D call: TRBD1 (6 bases). This CDR3 is 15 amino acids long. CDR1 MDHEN and CDR2 SYDVKM come from the germline V gene. Trimming shortened V by 1 base and J by 2 bases, and 11 bases separated the two germline ends. CDR3 coding DNA: TGTGCCAGCAGTTTATACCCAGGGGTGAACTATGGCTACACCTTC. This translates into CASSLYPGVNYGYTF.

V and J are TRBV5-6 and TRBJ1-4; D may be TRBD1 (6 bases). Germline CDR1 is SGHDT and CDR2 is YYEEEE. The CDR3 runs 17 residues. V dropped 0 bases and J dropped 0 bases, with 12 bases sitting between them. The CDR3 loop reads CASSLVGGRTTNEKLFF. The CDR3 nucleotides read TGTGCCAGCAGCTTGGTGGGGGGGCGGACAACTAATGAAAAACTGTTTTTT. The variable domain in full, with the rest retrieved from reference TRBV5-6 and TRBJ1-4, is DAGVTQSPTHLIKTRGQQVTLRCSPKSGHDTVSWYQQALGQGPQFIFQYYEEEERQRGNFPDRFSGHQFPNYSSELNVNALLLGDSALYLCASSLVGGRTTNEKLFFGSGTQLSVL.

The chain carries TRBV6-6 and TRBJ1-1; perhaps TRBD1 as D (6 bases). Germline V gene data show CDR1 as MNHNY and CDR2 as SVGAGI (reference sequence). The CDR3 length is 14 residues. The V end was cut by 7 bases, the J end by 3 bases, with 15 bases between. The CDR3 nucleotides read TGTGCCAGCACGGCAGGGGCCAGCCACACTGAAGCTTTCTTT. As protein: CASTAGASHTEAFF.

Only one count was recorded for this clone. The chain uses TRBV25-1 and TRBJ2-1, with D possibly being TRBD2 (6 bases). CDR3 length equals 15 residues. Germline CDR1 is MGHDK and CDR2 is SYGVNS. Trimming removed 4 bases from V and 3 bases from J, with 13 bases in between. CDR3 region: CASSGPGVNYNEQFF. Written as DNA, the CDR3 is TGTGCCAGCAGTGGACCGGGAGTGAACTACAATGAGCAGTTCTTC.

The genes are TRBV30 and TRBJ1-2, with D possibly matching TRBD1 (6 bases). There are 13 residues in the CDR3. Trimming cost V 0 bases and J 8 bases, with 13 bases left between them. Germline CDR1 and CDR2: GTSNPN and SVGIG (reference sequence). CDR3 in amino acids: CAWSVQGFEGYTF. CDR3 DNA sequence: TGTGCCTGGAGTGTACAGGGTTTCGAAGGCTACACCTTC.

The rearrangement links TRBV19 to TRBJ2-7; a weak D match, TRBD2 (6 bases). The CDR3 covers 15 residues. V lost 5 bases to trimming and J lost 2 bases, with 16 bases between them. Germline CDR1 and CDR2: LNHDA and SQIVND (reference sequence). In nucleotides, the CDR3 is TGTGCCAGTAGTGTCACCGGGACTGTTCCCTACGAGCAGTACTTC. Protein sequence: CASSVTGTVPYEQYF. The full variable domain, its missing parts supplied by reference TRBV19 and TRBJ2-7, is DGGITQSPKYLFRKEGQNVTLSCEQNLNHDAMYWYRQDPGQGLRLIYYSQIVNDFQKGDIAEGYSVSREKKESFPLTVTSAQKNPTAFYLCASSVTGTVPYEQYFGPGTRLTVT.